This TCR beta chain was sequenced in a study of somatic mutations in cytotoxic T cells in rheumatoid arthritis. The CDR3 extends over 15 amino acids. V was shortened by 1 base and J by 3 bases, with 13 bases between the two germline ends. Germline V lookup: CDR1 SGHRS, CDR2 YFSETQ. TCRdb's copy holds only in-frame clones and misses some; the assay was immunoSEQ multiplex PCR. The sample holds about 7,100 clones, around three quarters seen once. The sample was CD8+ T cells sorted from blood. The source is an adult with rheumatoid arthritis. This rearrangement joins TRBV5-1 to TRBJ1-1, with D unclear. CDR3 sequence reads: CASSLSGDVYTEAFF. The DNA of the CDR3 is TGCGCCAGCAGCTTGTCCGGGGATGTGTACACTGAAGCTTTCTTT.